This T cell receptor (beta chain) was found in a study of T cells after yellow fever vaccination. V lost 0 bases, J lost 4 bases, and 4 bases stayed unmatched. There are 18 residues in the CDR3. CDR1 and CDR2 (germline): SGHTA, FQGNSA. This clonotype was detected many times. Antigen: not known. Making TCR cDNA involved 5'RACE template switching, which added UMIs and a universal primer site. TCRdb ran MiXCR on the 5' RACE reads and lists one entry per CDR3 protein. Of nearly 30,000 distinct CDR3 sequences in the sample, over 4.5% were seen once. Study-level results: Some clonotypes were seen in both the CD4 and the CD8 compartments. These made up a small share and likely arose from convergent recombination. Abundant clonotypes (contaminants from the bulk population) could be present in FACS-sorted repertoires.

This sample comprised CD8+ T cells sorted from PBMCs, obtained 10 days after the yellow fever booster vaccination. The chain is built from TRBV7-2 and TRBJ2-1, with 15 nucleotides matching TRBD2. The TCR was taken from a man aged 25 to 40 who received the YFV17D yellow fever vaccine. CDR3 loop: CASSLAPGTSGGYNEQFF. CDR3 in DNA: TGTGCCAGCAGCTTAGCGCCCGGGACTAGCGGGGGGTACAATGAGCAGTTCTTC.